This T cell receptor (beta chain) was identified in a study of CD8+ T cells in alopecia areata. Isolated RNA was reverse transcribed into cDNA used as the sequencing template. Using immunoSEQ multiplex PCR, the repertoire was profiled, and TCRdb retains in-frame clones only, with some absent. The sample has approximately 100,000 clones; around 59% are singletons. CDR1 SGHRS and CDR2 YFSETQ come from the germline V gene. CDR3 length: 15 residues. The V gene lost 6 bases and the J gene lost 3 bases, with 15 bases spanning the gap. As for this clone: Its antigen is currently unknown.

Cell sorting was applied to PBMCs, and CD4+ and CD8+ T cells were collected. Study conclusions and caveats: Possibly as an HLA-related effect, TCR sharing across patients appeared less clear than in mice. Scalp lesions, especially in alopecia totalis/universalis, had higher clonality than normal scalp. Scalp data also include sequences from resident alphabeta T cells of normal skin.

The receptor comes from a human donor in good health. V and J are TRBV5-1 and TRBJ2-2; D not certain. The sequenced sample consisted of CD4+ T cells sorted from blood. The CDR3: CASTPPGRYTGELFF. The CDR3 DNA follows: TGCGCCAGCACCCCTCCGGGCAGATACACCGGGGAGCTGTTTTTT.